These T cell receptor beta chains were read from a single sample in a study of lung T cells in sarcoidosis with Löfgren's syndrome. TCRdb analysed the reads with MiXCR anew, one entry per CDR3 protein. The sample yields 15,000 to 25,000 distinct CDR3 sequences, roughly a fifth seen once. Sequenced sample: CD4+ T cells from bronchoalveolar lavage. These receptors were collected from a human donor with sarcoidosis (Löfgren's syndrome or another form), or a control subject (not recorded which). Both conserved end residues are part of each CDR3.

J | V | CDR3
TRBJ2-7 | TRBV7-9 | CASSLAVFIEMFHEQYF
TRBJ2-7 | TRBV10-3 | CAISGTSGKYEQYF
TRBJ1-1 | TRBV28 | CASSSRTGETEAFF
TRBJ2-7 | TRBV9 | CASSARGRTYEQYF
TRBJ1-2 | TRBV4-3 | CASSRQGGYGYTF
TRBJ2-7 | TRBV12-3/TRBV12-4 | CASSFTWGLAGGEQYF
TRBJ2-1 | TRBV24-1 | CATSDLPAFSYNEQFF
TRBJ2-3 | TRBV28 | CASRWTGADTQYF
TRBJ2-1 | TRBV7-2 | CASSLVAGVIYNEQFF
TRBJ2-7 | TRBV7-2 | CASSFRSGRAYEQYF
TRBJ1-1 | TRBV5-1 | CASSLEAPEAFF
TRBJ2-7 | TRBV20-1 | CSASWGVSSYEQYF
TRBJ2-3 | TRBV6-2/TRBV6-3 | CASRTSGTDTQYF
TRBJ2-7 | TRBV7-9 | CASSHAYEQYF
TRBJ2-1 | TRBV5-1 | CASTISGSDEQFF
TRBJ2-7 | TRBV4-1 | CASSQPRKGPPYEQYF
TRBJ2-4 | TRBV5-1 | CASGLNTGDIQYF
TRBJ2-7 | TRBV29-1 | CSVAPGGPYEQYF
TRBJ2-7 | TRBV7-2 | CASSSSSAQPYEQYF
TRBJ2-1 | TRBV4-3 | CASSHSGGPENEQFF
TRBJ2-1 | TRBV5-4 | CASSYFLVSSYNEQFF
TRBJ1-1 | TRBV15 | CATSRVGTNTEAFF
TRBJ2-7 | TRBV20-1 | CSARDDGQGGEQYF
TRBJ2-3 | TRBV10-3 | CAISDSYLTDTQYF
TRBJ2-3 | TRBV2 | CASSDREGTDTQYF
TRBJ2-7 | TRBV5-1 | CASSELAGAYEQYF
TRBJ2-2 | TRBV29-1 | CSARGRLAGGTGELFF
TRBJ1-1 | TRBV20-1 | CSARGGIGEAFF
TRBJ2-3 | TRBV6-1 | CASSYDSTDTQYF
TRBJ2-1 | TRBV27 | CASVASFSYNEQFF
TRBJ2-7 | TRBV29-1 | CSVRFGGGSYEQYF
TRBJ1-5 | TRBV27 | CASSLGQGNQPQHF
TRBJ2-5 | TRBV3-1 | CASSRLAGVETQYF
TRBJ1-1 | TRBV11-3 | CASSSGQGENTEAFF
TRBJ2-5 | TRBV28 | CASSSSSGTEQETQYF
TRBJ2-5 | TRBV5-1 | CASSLRRDTSLDF
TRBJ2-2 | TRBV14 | CASSQMGQGNTGELFF
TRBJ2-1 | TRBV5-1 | CASSFMGHNEQFF
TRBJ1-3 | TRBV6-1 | CASTSGTGDGNTIYF
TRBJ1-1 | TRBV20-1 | CSALLVKAEAFF
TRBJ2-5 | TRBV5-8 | CASSSQGRLAETQYF
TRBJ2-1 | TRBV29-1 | CSVSDSGYNEQFF
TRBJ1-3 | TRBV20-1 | CSARAIREGSGYTLYF
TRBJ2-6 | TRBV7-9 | CASSLMSAGANVLTF
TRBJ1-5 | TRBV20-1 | CSAAEPGLSNQPQHF
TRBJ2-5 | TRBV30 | CAWSVSGTGQETQYF
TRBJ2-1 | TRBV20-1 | CSARGPVGNEQFF
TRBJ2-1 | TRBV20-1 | CSARLGLRLSYNEQFF
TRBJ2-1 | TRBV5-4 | CASSFGGVTSYNEQFF
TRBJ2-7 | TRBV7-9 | CATEVPGTSGRAYEQYF
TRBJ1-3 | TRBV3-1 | CASIQGGAGNTIYF
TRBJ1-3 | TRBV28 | CASSTGFPGNTIYF
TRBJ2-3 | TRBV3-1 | CASSRRTSGTDTQYF
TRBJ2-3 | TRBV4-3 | CASSQDLAASTDTQYF
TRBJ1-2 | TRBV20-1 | CSVSRDRGSYTF
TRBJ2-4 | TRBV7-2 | CASSRDLGSVKNIQYF
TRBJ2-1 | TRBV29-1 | CSVDIPGQGAYNEQFF